Each of the 21 T cell receptor beta chains below was sequenced from the same sample in a study of patients and donors after allogeneic stem cell transplantation. TCRdb independently ran MiXCR on the RT-PCR reads; one entry per CDR3 protein. Altogether a few hundred thousand distinct CDR3 sequences are present, 11% to 15% being singletons, with the ten largest covering around 10%. Sequencing input: blood, either unsorted or a sorted T cell fraction (not recorded which). Receptors were obtained from a human donor who was either an allogeneic HSCT recipient or a stem cell or donor lymphocyte infusion donor (not recorded which). It is not recorded whose cells these are; they may come from a transplant donor.

This clonotype was observed at least ten times. The J gene is TRBJ1-6, the V gene TRBV3-1; D is perhaps TRBD1 (5 bases). The CDR3 loop spans 13 amino acids. The ends were cut back, 3 bases at V and 7 bases at J, with 7 bases in the middle. Germline V lookup: CDR1 LGHDT, CDR2 YNNKEL (reference sequence). The CDR3 sequence: CASSQGGNSPLHF. CDR3 nucleotide sequence: TGTGCCAGCAGCCAGGGGGGGAATTCACCCCTCCACTTT.

This clonotype came up a few times. DNA for the CDR3: TGCAGCGTTGAAGTCGGGACAGGGAAGGTGGCCACTGAAGCTTTCTTT. Translating gives CSVEVGTGKVATEAFF. This chain links TRBV29-1 with TRBJ1-1, with TRBD1 matching 9 bases. Trimming at V came to 1 base and at J to 4 bases, leaving 10 bases not matched to a gene. This CDR3 has 16 residues. Germline lookup yields CDR1 SQVTM and CDR2 ANQGSEA.

The chain recombines TRBV20-1 with TRBJ2-5; 7 nucleotides line up with TRBD2. The junction had 10 bases not matched to a gene; V was cut back by 4 bases and J by 2 bases. Germline CDR1 and CDR2: DFQATT and SNEGSKA (reference sequence). The CDR3 has 15 amino acids. The CDR3 region has the DNA TGCAGTGCTACCTCTCTAGCGGCCCCGCAAGAGACCCAGTACTTC. Its translation is CSATSLAAPQETQYF.

A few counts support this clonotype. The rearrangement links TRBV5-6 to TRBJ1-1; D is uncertain. Looked up from germline, CDR1 is SGHDT and CDR2 is YYEEEE. The CDR3 sequence is 11 residues long. Trimming removed 5 bases from V and 4 bases from J, with 6 bases in between. Here the CDR3 reads CASSAGTEAFF. For the CDR3, the DNA is TGTGCCAGCAGTGCGGGCACTGAAGCTTTCTTT.

This clonotype was observed many times. This chain uses TRBV5-1 with TRBJ2-5, with TRBD2 matching over 13 bases. Trimming at V came to 4 bases and at J to 2 bases, leaving 2 bases not matched to a gene. In germline, CDR1 is SGHRS, CDR2 YFSETQ. The CDR3 sequence is 15 residues long. CDR3 in amino acids: CASSRGLAGQETQYF. The CDR3 region has the DNA TGCGCCAGCAGCCGGGGACTAGCGGGACAAGAGACCCAGTACTTC.

This clonotype was seen only a few times. The CDR3, as DNA: TGTGCCAGCAGCCCTTACGAAAGCCAAGTTAATTCACCCCTCCACTTT. Translation: CASSPYESQVNSPLHF. This chain uses TRBV21-1 with TRBJ1-6. TRBV21-1 is an annotated pseudogene. This CDR3 is built from 16 residues.

This clonotype came up once. The V call is TRBV30, the J call TRBJ1-1; D is perhaps TRBD1 (6 bases). Germline V gene sequence: CDR1 GTSNPN, CDR2 SVGIG (reference sequence). The CDR3 is 14 amino acids. V lost 4 bases to trimming and J lost 4 bases, with 16 bases between them. The CDR3 DNA follows: TGTGCCTGGACCCATCGGGGGGCCGGCACTGAAGCTTTCTTT. Its protein product is CAWTHRGAGTEAFF. Based on the CDR3 plus reference TRBV30 and TRBJ1-1, the full variable domain is SQTIHQWPATLVQPVGSPLSLECTVEGTSNPNLYWYRQAAGRGLQLLFYSVGIGQISSEVPQNLSASRPQDRQFILSSKKLLLSDSGFYLCAWTHRGAGTEAFFGQGTRLTVV.

The J gene is TRBJ2-4, the V gene TRBV7-8; 10 bases align to TRBD1. J was trimmed by 8 bases and V by 4 bases; bases with no gene match: 11. The CDR3 length is 16 residues. CDR1 is SGHVS, CDR2 FQNEAQ, per germline. The CDR3 coding sequence is TGTGCCAGCAGCTCAGAATTCGACAGGGGGCACGACATTCAGTACTTC. This sequence encodes CASSSEFDRGHDIQYF.

This chain links TRBV5-1 with TRBJ1-5; no firm D call. Germline assignment: CDR1 SGHRS and CDR2 YFSETQ. The CDR3 runs to 13 residues. The ends were cut back, 4 bases at V and 2 bases at J, with 7 bases in the middle. Here the CDR3 DNA reads TGCGCCAGCAGCCCGGAGGGCAATCAGCCCCAGCATTTT. This translates into CASSPEGNQPQHF.

The CDR3 reads CASSLRMNTGELFF. In nucleotides, the CDR3 is TGTGCCAGCAGCTTGAGAATGAACACCGGGGAGCTGTTTTTT. This chain joins TRBV11-1 and TRBJ2-2; D is unresolved. The V end lost 3 bases, the J end lost 1 base, and 6 bases lay between the germline ends. Germline V lookup: CDR1 SGHAT, CDR2 FQDESV (reference sequence). The CDR3 is 14 amino acids.

This clonotype was seen only a few times. The J gene is TRBJ2-7, the V gene TRBV20-1; D ambiguous. In germline, CDR1 is DFQATT, CDR2 SNEGSKA (reference sequence). This CDR3 contains 12 residues. The V end lost 3 bases, the J end lost 6 bases, and 12 bases lay between the germline ends. This chain's CDR3 is CSARVPPLEQYF. Here the CDR3 DNA reads TGCAGTGCTAGGGTTCCCCCTCTCGAGCAGTACTTC.

Many counts were recorded for this clonotype. The chain combines TRBV29-1 with TRBJ1-4; 11 bases map to TRBD1. CDR3 size: 12 residues. Germline values: CDR1 SQVTM, CDR2 ANQGSEA. Trimming cost V 7 bases and J 7 bases; bases outside gene matches: 2. The CDR3 reads CSAGTGGEKLFF. The CDR3 nucleotides are TGCAGCGCCGGGACAGGGGGTGAAAAACTGTTTTTT. Using reference TRBV29-1 and TRBJ1-4 for the parts outside the CDR3, the full variable domain is SAVISQKPSRDICQRGTSLTIQCQVDSQVTMMFWYRQQPGQSLTLIATANQGSEATYESGFVIDKFPISRPNLTFSTLTVSNMSPEDSSIYLCSAGTGGEKLFFGSGTQLSVL.

The table lists this clonotype with many counts. The chain carries TRBV4-3 and TRBJ2-2; D might be TRBD2 (7 bases). V shed 2 bases and J shed 7 bases, with 17 bases lying between them. CDR3 length equals 16 residues. CDR1 and CDR2 from the germline V gene are LGHNA and YSLEER. In nucleotides, the CDR3 is TGCGCCAGCAGCCAAAATCCCCGGGGGGCGGGCGGGGAGCTGTTTTTT. It codes for CASSQNPRGAGGELFF.

This clonotype was counted ten times or more. The J gene is TRBJ2-2, the V gene TRBV5-1; 7 bases are a match to TRBD2. The CDR3 spans 16 residues. Germline V gives CDR1 SGHRS, CDR2 YFSETQ. Trimming at V came to 3 bases and at J to 0 bases, leaving 5 bases not matched to a gene. The CDR3 is CASSWAGEANTGELFF. In DNA form, the CDR3 reads TGCGCCAGCAGCTGGGCGGGAGAGGCGAACACCGGGGAGCTGTTTTTT.

The rearrangement uses TRBV6-2 or TRBV6-3 and TRBJ1-1; no clear D. V lost 8 bases to trimming and J lost 4 bases, with 8 bases between them. The CDR3 loop spans 11 amino acids. Germline-derived CDR1 and CDR2 are MNHEY and SVGEGT. CDR3 nucleotides: TGTGCCAGCGCGATGGGCACTGAAGCTTTCTTT. Residues: CASAMGTEAFF.

This clonotype was found a few times. V and J are TRBV3-1 and TRBJ1-2; no definite D call. V was clipped by 4 bases and J by 2 bases, with 11 bases between them. The length of the CDR3 is 14 residues. Germline CDR1 LGHDT, CDR2 YNNKEL (reference sequence). CDR3 sequence: CASSRGSSNYGYTF. For the CDR3, the DNA is TGTGCCAGCAGCCGAGGGAGTAGCAACTATGGCTACACCTTC.

This clonotype appeared many times. The V call is TRBV5-1, the J call TRBJ2-1; tentative D call: TRBD1 (6 bases). Between the trimmed V and J ends, which lost 0 bases and 3 bases, there was a span of 10 bases. The CDR3 extends over 15 amino acids. CDR1 SGHRS and CDR2 YFSETQ come from the germline V gene. This CDR3 reads CASSLEQGRYNEQFF. The CDR3 nucleotides read TGCGCCAGCAGCTTGGAGCAGGGGCGCTACAATGAGCAGTTCTTC.

A few counts support this clonotype. This chain uses TRBV30 with TRBJ1-2; weak D call: TRBD1 (5 bases). The V and J ends lost 4 bases and 6 bases respectively, with 18 bases between them. This CDR3 spans 14 amino acids. The V gene's germline CDR1 is GTSNPN and CDR2 SVGIG (reference sequence). CDR3 protein: CAWNPGRGFHGYTF. DNA for the CDR3: TGTGCCTGGAACCCGGGACGGGGGTTTCATGGCTACACCTTC.

CDR3 in DNA: TGCAGCGTTACGGGCACAGCTAACTATGGCTACACCTTC. It codes for CSVTGTANYGYTF. The rearrangement joins TRBV29-1 to TRBJ1-2; D ambiguous. The CDR3 extends over 13 amino acids. The germline V and J ends were trimmed by 5 bases and 0 bases, with 10 bases remaining between them. CDR1 and CDR2 (germline): SQVTM, ANQGSEA.

V is TRBV10-3 and J is TRBJ1-5; tentatively, D is TRBD1 (6 bases). Germline V gene lookup returns CDR1 ENHRY and CDR2 SYGVKD. Between the trimmed V and J ends, which lost 2 bases and 6 bases, there was a span of 14 bases. The CDR3 extends over 15 amino acids. The CDR3 protein is CAISERGGQGQPQHF. In DNA, the CDR3 is TGTGCCATCAGTGAGCGTGGGGGGCAGGGTCAGCCCCAGCATTTT.

The rearrangement uses TRBV6-1 and TRBJ2-1; 8 positions match TRBD1. After removal of 6 bases from V and 7 bases from J, the junction contained 5 bases not matched to a gene. Looked up from germline, CDR1 is MNHNS and CDR2 is SASEGT. The CDR3 contains 13 residues. CDR3 bases: TGTGCCAGCAGCAGGGGGCTTGAAAATGAGCAGTTCTTC. This encodes CASSRGLENEQFF.